These 24 T cell receptor beta chains were sequenced from one sample in a study of early T cells in non-severe SARS-CoV-2 infection (dated by TCRdb to about 2021). Preparation of the library involved 5' RACE. Data came from a NextSeq 500. The public sequencing data were trimmed at Q25 with fastp and processed into clonotypes with MiXCR by TCRdb, which kept only in-frame beta chains. One record per CDR3 amino acid sequence lists the most common genes and DNA. In all, the sample holds some 50,000 distinct CDR3 sequences, and 9.3% of those were seen once. Of the sample, under 25% falls within the top ten clones. The sequenced sample was whole blood. The receptors here all came from an adult who was a healthcare worker with PCR-confirmed SARS-CoV-2 infection or an uninfected control (not recorded which).

This clonotype was observed a few times. The chain links TRBV13 to TRBJ2-7; either TRBD1 or TRBD2 may supply D (5 bases each). This CDR3 is 13 amino acids long. From germline, CDR1 is PRHDT and CDR2 FYEKMQ (reference sequence). V gave up 5 bases and J gave up 7 bases, with 15 bases separating them. The CDR3 loop reads CASSRDVGTEQYF. The CDR3 DNA sequence: TGTGCCAGCAGCCGGGACGTCGGAACGGAGCAGTACTTC.

This sequence joins TRBV5-4 and TRBJ2-3; TRBD1 or TRBD2 may be the D gene (5 bases each). Germline CDR1 SGHNT, CDR2 YYREEE (reference sequence). V lost 2 bases and J lost 0, with 7 bases in between. This CDR3 has 14 amino acids. DNA of the CDR3: TGTGCCAGCAGCTTTTGGGGGAGCACAGATACGCAGTATTTT. Protein: CASSFWGSTDTQYF.

In this sample, this clonotype turned up a few times. The CDR3 DNA follows: TGTGCCAGCAGCTTGACCGGGAGAGAAACAGATACGCAGTATTTT. Its translation: CASSLTGRETDTQYF. The chain combines TRBV7-3 with TRBJ2-3; D is perhaps TRBD2 (6 bases). From germline, CDR1 is SGHTA and CDR2 FQGTGA. The CDR3 contains 15 residues. Trimming pared 3 bases from V and 3 bases from J, leaving 13 bases between.

This clonotype occurred a few times. This sequence joins TRBV30 and TRBJ1-5, with 9 bases fitting TRBD1. Unmatched junction bases numbered 1, after V lost 3 bases and J lost 1 base. Germline V gene data show CDR1 as GTSNPN and CDR2 as SVGIG (reference sequence). CDR3 length equals 14 residues. CDR3 region: CAWRGQGSNQPQHF. Written as DNA, the CDR3 is TGTGCCTGGAGGGGACAGGGAAGCAATCAGCCCCAGCATTTT.

This clonotype was found a few times. V is TRBV4-1 and J is TRBJ1-5; D is uncertain. V lost 0 bases and J lost 5, with 8 bases in between. Germline V gene lookup returns CDR1 MGHRA and CDR2 YSYEKL. The CDR3 totals 14 residues. The CDR3 loop is CASSQDPTYQPQHF. As DNA, the CDR3 is TGCGCCAGCAGCCAAGATCCGACTTATCAGCCCCAGCATTTT.

This clonotype was detected ten times or more. The gene calls are TRBV20-1 and TRBJ1-1, with TRBD1 matching over 7 bases. J was trimmed by 0 bases and V by 2 bases; bases with no gene match: 6. Germline lookup yields CDR1 DFQATT and CDR2 SNEGSKA (reference sequence). This CDR3 has 15 residues. CDR3 coding DNA: TGCAGTGCTAGAAGAGGTCAGGGGGTGAACACTGAAGCTTTCTTT. It encodes CSARRGQGVNTEAFF.

In this sample, this clonotype turned up many times. DNA for the CDR3: TGCAGTGCTAGAGGGACCTCCTGGAATGAAGCTTTCTTT. Encoded protein: CSARGTSWNEAFF. The chain combines TRBV20-1 with TRBJ1-1; D ambiguous. V dropped 1 base and J dropped 7 bases, with 13 bases sitting between them. This CDR3 is 13 amino acids long. CDR1 is DFQATT and CDR2 is SNEGSKA in the germline V gene (reference sequence).

This clonotype was recorded many times. The chain uses TRBV11-2 and TRBJ2-3, with a weak D call TRBD2 (6 bases). V lost 1 base and J 5 bases, leaving 10 bases between the germline ends. CDR3 length equals 14 residues. Germline V gives CDR1 SGHAT, CDR2 FQNNGV. The CDR3 is CASSLVSGGDTQYF. In DNA, the CDR3 is TGTGCCAGCAGCTTAGTGTCCGGGGGAGATACGCAGTATTTT. The whole variable domain, filled in from reference TRBV11-2 and TRBJ2-3, reads EAGVAQSPRYKIIEKRQSVAFWCNPISGHATLYWYQQILGQGPKLLIQFQNNGVVDDSQLPKDRFSAERLKGVDSTLKIQPAKLEDSAVYLCASSLVSGGDTQYFGPGTRLTVL.

The chain employs TRBV7-9 and TRBJ2-2; 11 positions agree with TRBD1. V lost 6 bases to trimming and J lost 6 bases; unmatched junction nucleotides: 9. Per the germline V gene, CDR1 is SEHNR and CDR2 is FQNEAQ (reference sequence). The CDR3 runs to 16 residues. The CDR3 nucleotides are TGTGCCAGCAGGCCAGGACAGGGGGCCGGGGCCGGGGAGCTGTTTTTT. It codes for CASRPGQGAGAGELFF.

This clonotype was observed many times. The V gene is TRBV6-5, the J gene TRBJ1-1; 8 bases line up with TRBD1. With 10 bases clipped from V and 6 bases from J, the junction kept 13 bases outside the gene matches. Germline-derived CDR1 and CDR2 are MNHEY and SVGAGI. This CDR3 has 14 amino acids. CDR3: CATRSGGASAEAFF. The CDR3 DNA sequence: TGTGCCACCAGATCAGGGGGCGCGAGCGCTGAAGCTTTCTTT.

This clonotype was seen many times. The rearrangement joins TRBV6-6 to TRBJ1-2; D might be TRBD1 (6 bases). The CDR3 runs to 15 residues. V dropped 2 bases and J dropped 4 bases, with 14 bases sitting between them. Looked up from germline, CDR1 is MNHNY and CDR2 is SVGAGI (reference sequence). CDR3 residues: CASSYVGGGGYGYTF. The DNA for the CDR3 is TGTGCCAGCAGTTACGTGGGGGGCGGTGGCTATGGCTACACCTTC.

This clonotype was detected ten times or more. This chain links TRBV4-2 with TRBJ1-2; D unclear. The CDR3 has 15 residues. Trimming took 2 bases from V and 4 from J, leaving 14 bases between them. Germline CDR1 LGHNA, CDR2 YNFKEQ. The CDR3 sequence: CASSQSSSRGYGYTF. The CDR3 nucleotides are TGTGCCAGCAGCCAATCCTCTTCTAGAGGCTATGGCTACACCTTC.

The V call is TRBV12-3 or TRBV12-4, the J call TRBJ1-2; D remains unclear. Trimming shortened V by 6 bases and J by 8 bases, and 16 bases separated the two germline ends. This CDR3 is built from 13 residues. DNA of the CDR3: TGTGCCAGCAGGGAAACAGCGAGGAAAGGCTACACCTTC. It translates to CASRETARKGYTF.

J is TRBJ2-5 and V is TRBV12-3 or TRBV12-4; D remains ambiguous. The CDR3 sequence is 12 residues long. Trimming took off 5 bases at V and 6 bases at J, with 10 bases between the two ends. The CDR3 spells CASSPFGQTQYF. The CDR3 DNA reads TGTGCCAGCAGTCCCTTCGGCCAGACCCAGTACTTC.

This clonotype appeared many times. This sequence joins TRBV3-1 and TRBJ2-5; 7 positions agree with TRBD1. CDR3 length equals 13 residues. V trimming: 2 bases; J trimming: 4 bases; junction bases outside the gene matches: 1. Germline V gene data show CDR1 as LGHDT and CDR2 as YNNKEL (reference sequence). As DNA, the CDR3 is TGTGCCAGCAGCCAACAGGGGGTAGAGACCCAGTACTTC. Amino acid sequence: CASSQQGVETQYF.

This clonotype was counted at least ten times. The V call is TRBV5-1, the J call TRBJ1-1, with unresolved D. CDR1 and CDR2 (germline): SGHRS, YFSETQ. The V end was cut by 4 bases, the J end by 5 bases, with 12 bases between. The CDR3 has 13 amino acids. The CDR3 is CASSSEGGTEAFF. As DNA, the CDR3 is TGCGCCAGCAGCAGTGAGGGTGGGACTGAAGCTTTCTTT. The full variable domain, its missing parts supplied by reference TRBV5-1 and TRBJ1-1, is KAGVTQTPRYLIKTRGQQVTLSCSPISGHRSVSWYQQTPGQGLQFLFEYFSETQRNKGNFPGRFSGRQFSNSRSEMNVSTLELGDSALYLCASSSEGGTEAFFGQGTRLTVV.

There are a few counts of this clonotype. The V gene is TRBV29-1, the J gene TRBJ2-1; a possible D gene is TRBD2 (5 bases). Trimming removed 5 bases from V and 16 bases from J, with 18 bases in between. The CDR3 is made up of 11 amino acids. CDR1 and CDR2 from the germline V gene are SQVTM and ANQGSEA. The CDR3 DNA sequence: TGCAGCGTTTACCTACTAGGCACGGACTTCTTC. This sequence encodes CSVYLLGTDFF.

This chain uses TRBV7-6 with TRBJ2-2, with 10 nucleotides matching TRBD1. The germline V gene has CDR1 SGHVS and CDR2 FNYEAQ. The CDR3 runs to 15 residues. V lost 1 base and J lost 5; bases outside the gene matches: 1. CDR3 in DNA: TGTGCCAGCAGCTTAGAGGGACAGGGGACCGGGGAGCTGTTTTTT. The encoded protein is CASSLEGQGTGELFF. The whole variable domain, remainder taken from reference TRBV7-6 and TRBJ2-2, is GAGVSQSPRYKVTKRGQDVALRCDPISGHVSLYWYRQALGQGPEFLTYFNYEAQQDKSGLPNDRFSAERPEGSISTLTIQRTEQRDSAMYRCASSLEGQGTGELFFGEGSRLTVL.

This chain uses TRBV27 with TRBJ1-1; D ambiguous. The germline V gene encodes CDR1 MNHEY and CDR2 SMNVEV (reference sequence). Trimming removed 3 bases from V and 5 bases from J, with 16 bases in between. The CDR3 covers 15 residues. The CDR3: CASSFHGSRGTEAFF. The CDR3 nucleotides are TGTGCCAGCAGTTTCCACGGCAGCCGAGGGACTGAAGCTTTCTTT.

This clonotype was seen only a few times. V usage is TRBV5-4 and J usage is TRBJ2-3; 11 nucleotides line up with TRBD2. Unmatched junction bases numbered 9, after V lost 4 bases and J lost 2 bases. The CDR3 contains 17 residues. In germline, CDR1 is SGHNT, CDR2 YYREEE (reference sequence). The CDR3 DNA follows: TGTGCCAGCAGCATCGGGGGACTAGCGGTTCTCACAGATACGCAGTATTTT. It specifies CASSIGGLAVLTDTQYF.

This clonotype was detected many times. The V call is TRBV2, the J call TRBJ2-5; D gene ambiguous. The CDR3 spans 13 residues. Trimming took off 6 bases at V and 4 bases at J, with 12 bases between the two ends. Per germline, CDR1 SNHLY and CDR2 FYNNEI. The CDR3 DNA reads as TGTGCCAGCAGCGTCCCCCAGGTAGAGACCCAGTACTTC. This translates into CASSVPQVETQYF.

This clonotype was observed a handful of times. At one end the junction does not follow the germline gene, possibly because of a read error. This rearrangement joins TRBV11-2 to TRBJ2-5, with no clear D. This CDR3 region has 12 residues. From germline, CDR1 is SGHAT and CDR2 FQNNGV. CDR3 residues: CASSTHTGPLDF. DNA of the CDR3: TGTGCCAGCAGCACACATACCGGACCGCTCGACTTC.

This clonotype has a handful of counts. The chain is built from TRBV7-9 and TRBJ1-2; 7 nucleotides line up with TRBD1. The CDR3 is 12 amino acids. J lost 13 bases, V lost 5 bases, and 10 bases had no gene match. From germline, CDR1 is SEHNR and CDR2 FQNEAQ (reference sequence). The CDR3 region is CASSDVDRVSTF. The DNA for the CDR3 is TGTGCCAGCAGCGACGTTGACAGGGTTTCCACCTTC.

V is TRBV5-1 and J is TRBJ2-7; possibly TRBD1 for D (5 bases). Germline V gene data show CDR1 as SGHRS and CDR2 as YFSETQ. Trimming pared 4 bases from V and 1 base from J, leaving 9 bases between. The CDR3 extends over 13 amino acids. CDR3 loop: CASSGQVSYEQYF. DNA of the CDR3: TGCGCCAGCAGCGGACAAGTATCCTACGAGCAGTACTTC. The variable domain in full, with the rest retrieved from reference TRBV5-1 and TRBJ2-7, is KAGVTQTPRYLIKTRGQQVTLSCSPISGHRSVSWYQQTPGQGLQFLFEYFSETQRNKGNFPGRFSGRQFSNSRSEMNVSTLELGDSALYLCASSGQVSYEQYFGPGTRLTVT.